A selection of T cell receptor beta chains follows, all from one sample in a study of blood T cell repertoires in COVID-19. Some clones are missing from TCRdb's copy, which holds only in-frame ones; the method was immunoSEQ multiplex PCR. The sample carries fewer than 55,000 clones, under 70% recorded once. The source material was peripheral blood. The receptors come from a woman aged 70-85 years with acute or convalescent COVID-19. CDR3s include the opening cysteine and the closing phenylalanine or tryptophan. Fields, in order: J gene, V gene, D gene, clone size, CDR3 protein, CDR3 DNA. A D gene is named only where the DNA matches it firmly. Rows may omit the clone size; those that give it use once, few, many or a size class.

TRBJ2-2 | TRBV24-1 | TRBD1 | . | CATSVAQGDTGELFF | TGTGCCACCAGTGTTGCACAGGGGGACACCGGGGAGCTGTTTTTT
TRBJ1-1 | TRBV3-1/TRBV3-2 | TRBD1 | . | CASSNTGGGTEAFF | TGTGCCAGCAGCAATACAGGGGGGGGCACTGAAGCTTTCTTT
TRBJ2-1 | TRBV19 | TRBD2 | . | CASSIQGLAGATPRYNEQFF | TGTGCCAGTAGTATTCAGGGACTAGCGGGAGCAACCCCTAGATACAATGAGCAGTTCTTC
TRBJ2-5 | TRBV5-1 | TRBD2 | few | CASSLGGGDQETQYF | TGCGCCAGCAGCTTGGGCGGGGGGGACCAAGAGACCCAGTACTTC
TRBJ2-1 | TRBV6-5 | TRBD1 | . | CASSYSTGPGQQFF | TGTGCCAGCAGTTACTCGACAGGGCCCGGGCAGCAGTTCTTC
TRBJ2-7 | TRBV4-2 | TRBD1 | once | CASSQAGQGYEQYF | TGTGCCAGCAGCCAGGCGGGACAGGGCTACGAGCAGTACTTC
TRBJ1-2 | TRBV2 | . | few | CASRQGWSGGYTF | TGTGCCAGCAGACAGGGATGGTCGGGTGGCTACACCTTC
TRBJ2-7 | TRBV7-6 | TRBD2 | . | CASSPLTSGSSYEQYF | TGTGCCAGCAGCCCCTTGACTAGCGGGAGCTCCTACGAGCAGTACTTC
TRBJ2-7 | TRBV6-4 | . | . | CASSVRGAGSGEQYF | TGTGCCAGCAGTGTCCGCGGTGCGGGGTCTGGCGAGCAGTACTTC
TRBJ2-7 | TRBV18 | TRBD1 | . | CASSPGTGGYEQYF | TGTGCCAGCTCTCCAGGGACAGGAGGTTACGAGCAGTACTTC
TRBJ1-4 | TRBV28 | TRBD1 | . | CASSLWDRGYEKLFF | TGTGCCAGCAGTTTATGGGACAGGGGATACGAAAAACTGTTTTTT
TRBJ2-7 | TRBV2 | . | . | CASSGGGSEQYF | TGTGCCAGCAGTGGGGGGGGCTCCGAGCAGTACTTC
TRBJ1-3 | TRBV6-5 | TRBD1 | . | CASSYSKGTGGNTIYF | TGTGCCAGCAGTTACTCCAAAGGGACAGGGGGCAACACCATATATTTT
TRBJ1-5 | TRBV10-3 | TRBD1 | . | CAISESNRGINQPQHF | TGTGCCATCAGTGAGTCTAACAGGGGGATCAATCAGCCCCAGCATTTT
TRBJ1-5 | TRBV21-1 | . | . | CASSKALRRNSNQPQHF | TGTGCCAGCAGCAAAGCGCTGAGGAGAAATAGCAATCAGCCCCAGCATTTT
TRBJ2-7 | TRBV6-2/TRBV6-3 | . | . | CASSYLDPGDEQYF | TGTGCCAGCAGTTACCTGGATCCGGGGGACGAGCAGTACTTC
TRBJ1-5 | TRBV3-1/TRBV3-2 | TRBD1 | few | CASSRDRDQPQHF | TGTGCCAGCAGCCGGGACAGGGATCAGCCCCAGCATTTT
TRBJ2-7 | TRBV10-3 | TRBD2 | . | CAISGNGRAWEEQYF | TGTGCCATCAGTGGGAACGGGAGGGCCTGGGAAGAGCAGTACTTC
TRBJ2-3 | TRBV4-1 | . | . | CASSHLDREDADTQYF | TGCGCCAGCAGCCATTTAGACAGGGAGGACGCAGATACGCAGTATTTT
TRBJ1-6 | TRBV2 | . | . | CASSPQHSPLHF | TGTGCCAGCAGTCCACAGCATTCACCCCTCCACTTT
TRBJ2-7 | TRBV2 | TRBD1 | . | CASSEEQGWTYEQYF | TGTGCCAGCAGTGAGGAACAGGGGTGGACCTACGAGCAGTACTTC
TRBJ2-1 | TRBV7-2 | TRBD2 | once | CASSSGPGLTGNEQFF | TGTGCCAGCAGCTCGGGCCCGGGACTAACGGGCAATGAGCAGTTCTTC
TRBJ2-7 | TRBV6-2/TRBV6-3 | . | . | CASSSTKYYEQYF | TGTGCCAGCAGTTCGACTAAGTACTACGAGCAGTACTTC
TRBJ1-2 | TRBV6-6 | TRBD1 | once | CASSRQGVSANYGYTF | TGTGCCAGCTCCAGACAGGGGGTTTCGGCTAACTATGGCTACACCTTC
TRBJ2-7 | TRBV3-1/TRBV3-2 | . | once | CASSQVQGGGEQYF | TGTGCCAGCAGCCAAGTACAGGGAGGGGGCGAGCAGTACTTC
TRBJ2-3 | TRBV28 | TRBD2 | . | CASNRWAGVGTQYF | TGTGCCAGCAATAGGTGGGCGGGAGTGGGGACGCAGTATTTT
TRBJ2-1 | TRBV7-9 | . | . | CASSLRGNEQFF | TGTGCCAGCAGCCTCCGGGGTAATGAGCAGTTCTTC
TRBJ1-5 | TRBV9 | . | . | CASSVGGGGPYSNQPQHF | TGTGCCAGCAGCGTAGGAGGGGGGGGCCCCTATAGCAATCAGCCCCAGCATTTT
TRBJ1-3 | TRBV19 | . | . | CASSMMASRSSGNTIYF | TGTGCCAGTAGTATGATGGCATCCCGGAGCTCTGGAAACACCATATATTTT
TRBJ1-5 | TRBV2 | TRBD1 | once | CASSDDRGGNQPQHF | TGTGCCAGCAGTGATGACAGGGGCGGCAATCAGCCCCAGCATTTT
TRBJ1-2 | TRBV19 | . | few | CASSTKQGGYGYTF | TGTGCCAGTAGTACCAAACAAGGAGGCTATGGCTACACCTTC
TRBJ2-2 | TRBV4-1 | . | . | CASSQVWQNTGELFF | TGCGCCAGCAGCCAAGTCTGGCAGAACACCGGGGAGCTGTTTTTT
TRBJ2-5 | TRBV5-1 | TRBD2 | . | CASSFLRGGSETQYF | TGCGCCAGCAGCTTCTTGCGGGGCGGGAGTGAGACCCAGTACTTC
TRBJ2-3 | TRBV3-1/TRBV3-2 | TRBD2 | many | CASSQDVGTSGHTDTQYF | TGTGCCAGCAGCCAAGATGTTGGGACTAGCGGACACACAGATACGCAGTATTTT
TRBJ1-2 | TRBV6-5 | TRBD1 | . | CATRPRGPYGYTF | TGTGCCACCAGACCCAGGGGGCCCTATGGCTACACCTTC
TRBJ2-1 | TRBV5-1 | TRBD2 | few | CASSSRTSGVAYNEQFF | TGCGCCAGCAGCTCCCGGACTAGCGGGGTTGCCTACAATGAGCAGTTCTTC
TRBJ2-2 | TRBV20-1 | . | few | CSARVSGELFF | TGCAGTGCTAGAGTTAGCGGGGAGCTGTTTTTT
TRBJ2-1 | TRBV27 | TRBD1 | . | CASSTGQSDNEQFF | TGTGCCAGCAGCACGGGACAGAGTGACAATGAGCAGTTCTTC
TRBJ2-3 | TRBV7-2 | TRBD2 | . | CASSLDGTSIDTQYF | TGTGCCAGCAGCTTAGACGGGACTAGCATAGATACGCAGTATTTT
TRBJ1-3 | TRBV3-1/TRBV3-2 | . | few | CASSQESDSGNTIYF | TGTGCCAGCAGCCAAGAGTCAGATTCTGGAAACACCATATATTTT
TRBJ2-5 | TRBV19 | TRBD2 | . | CASSMGSSGGTGETQYF | TGTGCCAGTAGTATGGGGTCTAGCGGGGGGACCGGGGAGACCCAGTACTTC
TRBJ1-5 | TRBV15 | TRBD1 | . | CATRPTGRAPQHF | TGTGCCACCAGGCCGACAGGGCGCGCGCCCCAGCATTTT
TRBJ1-3 | TRBV14 | . | . | CASSHMRGTGNTIYF | TGTGCCAGCAGCCATATGAGGGGGACTGGAAACACCATATATTTT
TRBJ2-1 | TRBV19 | . | . | CASSPPYRLLVHEQFF | TGTGCCAGTAGCCCACCTTATAGACTCTTGGTCCATGAGCAGTTCTTC
TRBJ2-3 | TRBV10-2 | TRBD2 | . | CASSGLAATDTQYF | TGCGCCAGCAGTGGGCTAGCGGCGACAGATACGCAGTATTTT
TRBJ2-1 | TRBV4-3 | . | . | CASSQETALSYNEQFF | TGCGCCAGCAGCCAAGAAACTGCCCTCTCCTACAATGAGCAGTTCTTC
TRBJ1-3 | TRBV6-1 | . | few | CASSEFHSSGNTIYF | TGTGCCAGCAGTGAATTCCACAGCTCTGGAAACACCATATATTTT
TRBJ1-4 | TRBV30 | . | . | CAWSVNLLGAANEKLFF | TGTGCCTGGAGTGTAAATTTGCTGGGTGCGGCGAATGAAAAACTGTTTTTT
TRBJ2-1 | TRBV7-2 | TRBD2 | . | CASSPARGLWNEQFF | TGTGCCAGCAGCCCGGCGCGGGGGTTGTGGAATGAGCAGTTCTTC
TRBJ2-2 | TRBV4-1 | TRBD1 | . | CASSHPDRDYTGELFF | TGCGCCAGCAGCCATCCAGACAGGGATTACACCGGGGAGCTGTTTTTT